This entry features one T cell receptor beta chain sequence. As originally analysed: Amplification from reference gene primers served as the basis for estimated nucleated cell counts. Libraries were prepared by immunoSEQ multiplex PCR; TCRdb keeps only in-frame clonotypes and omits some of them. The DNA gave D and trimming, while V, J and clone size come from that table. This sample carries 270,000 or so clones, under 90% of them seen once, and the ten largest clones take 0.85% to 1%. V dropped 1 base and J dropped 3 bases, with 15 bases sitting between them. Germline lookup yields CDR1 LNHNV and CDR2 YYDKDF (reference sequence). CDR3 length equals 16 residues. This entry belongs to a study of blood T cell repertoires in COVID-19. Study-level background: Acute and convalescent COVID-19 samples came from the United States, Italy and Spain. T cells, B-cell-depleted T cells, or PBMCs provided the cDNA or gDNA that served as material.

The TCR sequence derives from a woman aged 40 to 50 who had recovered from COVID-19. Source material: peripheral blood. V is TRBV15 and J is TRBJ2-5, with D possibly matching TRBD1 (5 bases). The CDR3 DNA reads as TGTGCCACCAGCAGAGCGTTCGCCAGGGCGGAAGAGACCCAGTACTTC. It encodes CATSRAFARAEETQYF.